This is a list of T cell receptor beta chains from one sample in a study of neoadjuvant anti-PD-1 for oral cavity cancer. Some clones are missing from TCRdb's copy, which holds only in-frame ones; the method was immunoSEQ multiplex PCR. The sample records about 79,000 clones, about 83% being singletons. Sequenced material: PBMCs, taken before nivolumab (anti-PD-1) treatment. The receptor set was obtained from a person between 40 and 85 years old with oral cavity squamous cell carcinoma. Both conserved end residues are part of each CDR3. A D gene is named only where the DNA matches it firmly. Only some rows state a clone size, as once, few, many or a class for expanded clones.

J gene: TRBJ2-7; clone size: .; V gene: TRBV7-9; D gene: TRBD2; CDR3 protein: CASSLLSGTDAYEQYF; CDR3 DNA: TGTGCCAGCAGCCTTCTTAGCGGGACGGACGCCTACGAGCAGTACTTC
J gene: TRBJ2-7; clone size: few; V gene: TRBV7-9; D gene: .; CDR3 protein: CASSSELTGLEQYF; CDR3 DNA: TGTGCCAGCAGTTCGGAACTAACAGGGCTCGAGCAGTACTTC
J gene: TRBJ1-5; clone size: few; V gene: TRBV7-8; D gene: TRBD1; CDR3 protein: CASSWDRGNQPQHF; CDR3 DNA: TGTGCCAGCAGTTGGGACAGGGGCAATCAGCCCCAGCATTTT
J gene: TRBJ2-1; clone size: .; V gene: TRBV27; D gene: .; CDR3 protein: CASSLTGTHYNEQFF; CDR3 DNA: TGTGCCAGCAGTTTGACCGGGACACACTACAATGAGCAGTTCTTC
J gene: TRBJ2-7; clone size: .; V gene: TRBV5-5; D gene: .; CDR3 protein: CASRTTQTYEQYF; CDR3 DNA: TGTGCCAGCAGAACGACACAAACCTACGAGCAGTACTTC
J gene: TRBJ2-7; clone size: .; V gene: TRBV27; D gene: .; CDR3 protein: CASSFLPSGEQYF; CDR3 DNA: TGTGCCAGCAGTTTTTTACCTTCGGGCGAGCAGTACTTC
J gene: TRBJ1-3; clone size: .; V gene: TRBV5-1; D gene: .; CDR3 protein: CASSLGGGGLSGNTIYF; CDR3 DNA: TGCGCCAGCAGCTTGGGCGGCGGGGGCCTCTCTGGAAACACCATATATTTT
J gene: TRBJ1-1; clone size: .; V gene: TRBV10-2; D gene: TRBD1; CDR3 protein: CASSESTRQGEGNTEAFF; CDR3 DNA: TGCGCCAGCAGTGAGTCGACAAGACAGGGTGAGGGGAACACTGAAGCTTTCTTT
J gene: TRBJ2-1; clone size: once; V gene: TRBV7-8; D gene: TRBD2; CDR3 protein: CASSLRALREASYNEQFF; CDR3 DNA: TGTGCCAGCAGCCTTAGAGCTTTGCGGGAGGCAAGCTACAATGAGCAGTTCTTC
J gene: TRBJ2-1; clone size: .; V gene: TRBV9; D gene: .; CDR3 protein: CASSVGGGGEQFF; CDR3 DNA: TGTGCCAGCAGCGTAGGAGGGGGAGGTGAGCAGTTCTTC